The 29 T cell receptor beta chains in this list originate from one sample, sequenced in a study of blood T cell repertoires in COVID-19. Using immunoSEQ multiplex PCR, the repertoire was profiled, and TCRdb retains in-frame clones only, with some absent. The top ten clones hold more than 11% of a sample with about 18,000 clones, approximately 85% of them seen once. The sample taken for sequencing was peripheral blood. The source of these receptors is a middle-aged man with active or convalescent COVID-19.

The CDR3 DNA is TGTGCCAGCAGCCAAGAATCAGGGGAGACCCAGTACTTC. Amino acids: CASSQESGETQYF. The V gene is TRBV3-1 (or the pseudogene TRBV3-2), the J gene TRBJ2-5, with a possible D match to TRBD1 (5 bases). The CDR3 is 13 amino acids. V was cut by 0 bases and J by 5 bases, with 7 bases left in between. CDR1 is LGHDT, CDR2 YNNKEL, per germline (reference sequence).

The rearrangement joins TRBV19 to TRBJ2-3, with D perhaps matching TRBD2 (5 bases). V was pared by 3 bases and J by 0 bases, with 7 bases between. The length of the CDR3 is 14 residues. The germline CDR1 and CDR2 sequences are LNHDA and SQIVND (reference sequence). This chain's CDR3 is CASSIRTSTDTQYF. The CDR3 region has the DNA TGTGCCAGTAGTATCAGGACTAGCACAGATACGCAGTATTTT.

There are a few counts of this clone. The chain is built from TRBV5-1 and TRBJ2-3; TRBD2 matches at 7 bases. There are 14 residues in the CDR3. V shed 2 bases, J shed 1 base, and the junction held 1 base outside the gene matches. Germline CDR1 is SGHRS and CDR2 is YFSETQ. As DNA, the CDR3 is TGCGCCAGCAGCTTCGCGGGGGGCACAGATACGCAGTATTTT. It encodes CASSFAGGTDTQYF.

The chain couples TRBV6-2 or TRBV6-3 to TRBJ2-1; D not certain. The V gene's germline CDR1 is MNHEY and CDR2 SVGEGT. This CDR3 has 13 residues. Trimming removed 6 bases at V and 0 bases at J, with 6 bases between. The CDR3 sequence: CASSPYSYNEQFF. Here the CDR3 DNA reads TGTGCCAGCAGCCCTTACTCCTACAATGAGCAGTTCTTC.

This clone was detected a few times. The J gene is TRBJ1-2, the V gene TRBV15; D is possibly TRBD1 (6 bases). This CDR3 is 13 amino acids long. The ends were cut back, 4 bases at V and 6 bases at J, with 12 bases in the middle. Germline V lookup: CDR1 LNHNV, CDR2 YYDKDF (reference sequence). CDR3 region: CATSNRAPHGYTF. In nucleotides, the CDR3 is TGTGCCACCAGCAACAGGGCCCCACATGGCTACACCTTC.

This clone was seen a single time. The chain uses TRBV7-9 and TRBJ1-2; weak D call: TRBD1 (5 bases). Per the germline V gene, CDR1 is SEHNR and CDR2 is FQNEAQ (reference sequence). Deletions cut 5 bases from V and 3 bases from J, with 19 bases between. CDR3 length equals 16 residues. CDR3 region: CASSRPGTWMDYGYTF. As DNA, the CDR3 is TGTGCCAGCAGCCGTCCCGGGACTTGGATGGACTATGGCTACACCTTC.

The rearrangement joins TRBV6-1 to TRBJ1-6; 7 bases match TRBD1. The ends lost 2 bases at V and 10 bases at J; junction bases unmatched: 5. The CDR3 consists of 14 residues. Looked up from germline, CDR1 is MNHNS and CDR2 is SASEGT. CDR3 nucleotides: TGTGCCAGCAGTGAACAGGGGGGAAAATCACCCCTCCACTTT. This encodes CASSEQGGKSPLHF.

The rearrangement links TRBV12-3 or TRBV12-4 to TRBJ1-2, with D perhaps TRBD1 (5 bases). V was shortened by 10 bases and J by 6 bases, with 15 bases between the two germline ends. The length of the CDR3 is 12 residues. CDR3 in DNA: TGTGCCACCCAGGGATATTACGATGGCTACACCTTC. Translating gives CATQGYYDGYTF.

The rearrangement links TRBV29-1 to TRBJ1-2, with D unclear. The CDR3 has 16 residues. The V end was cut by 0 bases, the J end by 4 bases, with 18 bases between. The germline gives CDR1 SQVTM, CDR2 ANQGSEA. CDR3 loop: CSVEDPGRPDVYGYTF. The CDR3, as DNA: TGCAGCGTTGAAGATCCTGGGAGACCGGACGTCTATGGCTACACCTTC.

The rearrangement joins TRBV6-2 or TRBV6-3 to TRBJ2-1, with D possibly matching TRBD1 (6 bases). This CDR3 spans 14 amino acids. Germline V lookup: CDR1 MNHEY, CDR2 SVGEGT. Trimming left V 5 bases short and J 8 bases short, with 16 bases between. This chain's CDR3 is CASSLYREGDEQFF. The CDR3 nucleotides are TGTGCCAGCAGTCTATACAGGGAAGGGGATGAGCAGTTCTTC.

The rearrangement joins TRBV4-3 to TRBJ1-2; weak D call: TRBD1 (5 bases). Germline CDR1 and CDR2: LGHNA and YSLEER. The V and J ends lost 3 bases and 4 bases respectively, with 18 bases between them. CDR3 length equals 16 residues. CDR3 DNA sequence: TGCGCCAGCAGCCATAACCCGGGACGGACTAGCTATGGCTACACCTTC. As protein: CASSHNPGRTSYGYTF.

This clone was picked up one time. The chain couples TRBV3-1 (or the pseudogene TRBV3-2) to TRBJ2-5; 8 bases match TRBD2. CDR1 and CDR2 from the germline V gene are LGHDT and YNNKEL (reference sequence). V lost 4 bases, J lost 6 bases, and 19 bases stayed unmatched. This CDR3 is 18 amino acids long. The CDR3 bases are TGTGCCAGCAGCCCCCGTTCATCCGGGACTAGGGGTTCCAAGACCCAGTACTTC. Translated: CASSPRSSGTRGSKTQYF.

The chain uses TRBV18 and TRBJ1-6; D is ambiguous. This CDR3 region has 14 residues. V shed 1 base and J shed 7 bases, with 8 bases lying between them. Germline lookup yields CDR1 KGHSH and CDR2 LQKENI. The CDR3 protein is CASSPLGGNSPLHF. CDR3 nucleotide sequence: TGTGCCAGCTCACCACTGGGAGGGAATTCACCCCTCCACTTT.

The V and J genes are TRBV7-9 and TRBJ1-3; D gene unclear. The CDR3 is 14 amino acids. The germline CDR1 and CDR2 sequences are SEHNR and FQNEAQ (reference sequence). V shed 0 bases and J shed 4 bases, with 7 bases lying between them. CDR3 protein: CASSLAVGGNTIYF. The CDR3 region has the DNA TGTGCCAGCAGCTTAGCCGTCGGGGGAAACACCATATATTTT.

The J gene is TRBJ2-2, the V gene TRBV2; no clear D. This CDR3 has 14 amino acids. Germline CDR1 is SNHLY and CDR2 is FYNNEI. V dropped 6 bases and J dropped 8 bases, with 16 bases sitting between them. CDR3 nucleotides: TGTGCCAGCAGACCAACACCATCGGGTGGGGAGCTGTTTTTT. Its protein product is CASRPTPSGGELFF.

The J gene is TRBJ1-5, the V gene TRBV10-3; 7 bases map to TRBD1. After removal of 4 bases from V and 9 bases from J, the junction contained 9 bases not matched to a gene. The CDR3 sequence is 14 residues long. The germline V gene has CDR1 ENHRY and CDR2 SYGVKD. The CDR3 protein is CAISVRQGEGPQHF. The CDR3 nucleotides are TGTGCCATCAGTGTACGACAGGGTGAAGGGCCCCAGCATTTT.

The chain couples TRBV2 to TRBJ2-5, with 9 bases lining up with TRBD2. Germline CDR1 and CDR2: SNHLY and FYNNEI. V was pared by 6 bases and J by 2 bases, with 13 bases of the junction left unmatched. The CDR3 is 17 residues long. CDR3 region: CASRFGGRGGRQETQYF. Written as DNA, the CDR3 is TGTGCCAGCAGGTTCGGCGGGCGGGGGGGCCGTCAAGAGACCCAGTACTTC.

The V call is TRBV9, the J call TRBJ2-1; possible D gene TRBD2, 7 bases. Trimming stripped 0 bases from V and 8 bases from J, with 12 bases between. The germline V gene has CDR1 SGDLS and CDR2 YYNGEE. The CDR3 contains 14 residues. CDR3 region: CASSVVGGADEQFF. The CDR3 nucleotides are TGTGCCAGCAGCGTAGTTGGGGGGGCTGATGAGCAGTTCTTC. Full variable domain (remainder filled in from reference TRBV9 and TRBJ2-1): DSGVTQTPKHLITATGQRVTLRCSPRSGDLSVYWYQQSLDQGLQFLIQYYNGEERAKGNILERFSAQQFPDLHSELNLSSLELGDSALYFCASSVVGGADEQFFGPGTRLTVL.

The count of this clone is one. The chain is built from TRBV19 and TRBJ2-7, with TRBD2 identical over 8 bases. Germline V lookup: CDR1 LNHDA, CDR2 SQIVND (reference sequence). J was trimmed by 1 base and V by 3 bases; bases with no gene match: 5. This CDR3 is 15 amino acids long. As DNA, the CDR3 is TGTGCCAGTAGTATTGGACTAGCTTTATCCTACGAGCAGTACTTC. Translation gives CASSIGLALSYEQYF.

The CDR3 reads CASSPLGGNQPQHF. In DNA, the CDR3 is TGTGCCAGCTCCCCATTGGGGGGGAATCAGCCCCAGCATTTT. The V gene is TRBV18, the J gene TRBJ1-5, with a weak D call TRBD1 (5 bases). Trimming took 6 bases from V and 4 from J, leaving 13 bases between them. Germline V gene data show CDR1 as KGHSH and CDR2 as LQKENI. The CDR3 runs 14 residues. The full variable domain, with the rest looked up from reference TRBV18 and TRBJ1-5, is NAGVMQNPRHLVRRRGQEARLRCSPMKGHSHVYWYRQLPEEGLKFMVYLQKENIIDESGMPKERFSAEFPKEGPSILRIQQVVRGDSAAYFCASSPLGGNQPQHFGDGTRLSIL.

This chain links TRBV6-6 with TRBJ2-5; D call uncertain. V was clipped by 7 bases and J by 3 bases, with 15 bases between them. The CDR3 runs to 14 residues. Germline V gene data show CDR1 as MNHNY and CDR2 as SVGAGI (reference sequence). The CDR3 DNA sequence: TGTGCCAGCACCTACGGAGTCCGGAAAGAGACCCAGTACTTC. Translation: CASTYGVRKETQYF.

The rearrangement uses TRBV5-8 and TRBJ2-7, with 8 bases that match TRBD1. V dropped 6 bases and J dropped 5; count of bases not matched to a gene: 13. This CDR3 is 15 amino acids long. Germline lookup yields CDR1 SGHTS and CDR2 YDEGEE. DNA for the CDR3: TGTGCCAGCAACATCCCCCGGACAGGGATCGACGAGCAGTACTTC. Protein sequence: CASNIPRTGIDEQYF.

This chain connects TRBV9 to TRBJ1-3, with no clear D. Germline V lookup: CDR1 SGDLS, CDR2 YYNGEE. This CDR3 has 15 amino acids. Trimming took off 0 bases at V and 1 base at J, with 8 bases between the two ends. The CDR3 DNA reads as TGTGCCAGCAGCGTAGAAAGCGGTTCTGGAAACACCATATATTTT. It is translated as CASSVESGSGNTIYF. The full variable domain, its missing parts supplied by reference TRBV9 and TRBJ1-3, is DSGVTQTPKHLITATGQRVTLRCSPRSGDLSVYWYQQSLDQGLQFLIQYYNGEERAKGNILERFSAQQFPDLHSELNLSSLELGDSALYFCASSVESGSGNTIYFGEGSWLTVV.

This chain joins TRBV5-1 and TRBJ2-3; tentatively, D is TRBD2 (5 bases). Germline values: CDR1 SGHRS, CDR2 YFSETQ. The V gene lost 0 bases and the J gene lost 6 bases, with 14 bases spanning the gap. This CDR3 region has 15 residues. The CDR3 loop reads CASSLGRSRGDTQYF. DNA of the CDR3: TGCGCCAGCAGCTTGGGACGGTCGAGAGGGGATACGCAGTATTTT.

V and J are TRBV6-5 and TRBJ1-4, with TRBD1 as a possible D gene (5 bases). The CDR3 length is 13 residues. Germline V lookup: CDR1 MNHEY, CDR2 SVGAGI. Trimming removed 0 bases at V and 13 bases at J, with 12 bases between. CDR3 in DNA: TGTGCCAGCAGTTACTCGCCCACAGGCACACTGTTTTTT. This codes for CASSYSPTGTLFF.

The CDR3 is CASPNRGMNTEAFF. CDR3 sequence (DNA): TGTGCCAGTCCGAACAGGGGGATGAACACTGAAGCTTTCTTT. This chain uses TRBV2 with TRBJ1-1; 8 positions match TRBD1. The germline V gene encodes CDR1 SNHLY and CDR2 FYNNEI. The CDR3 has 14 residues. The V segment lost 9 bases and the J segment 0 bases; nucleotides outside the gene matches: 6.

DNA of the CDR3: TGTGCCAGCAGCTTAGGGAGGCAGATCGGAAACACCATATATTTT. Its protein product is CASSLGRQIGNTIYF. This sequence joins TRBV7-8 and TRBJ1-3; no definite D call. CDR3 size: 15 residues. Germline V gene data show CDR1 as SGHVS and CDR2 as FQNEAQ. V gave up 1 base and J gave up 4 bases, with 11 bases separating them.

This clone was detected once. V usage is TRBV4-1 and J usage is TRBJ1-1, with a weak D call TRBD1 (6 bases). V was trimmed by 4 bases and J by 1 base, leaving 16 bases between them. This CDR3 contains 16 residues. Per the germline V gene, CDR1 is MGHRA and CDR2 is YSYEKL. DNA of the CDR3: TGCGCCAGCAGCCCAAGATATCAGGGACAGAACACTGAAGCTTTCTTT. This encodes CASSPRYQGQNTEAFF.

The rearrangement uses TRBV10-3 and TRBJ1-3; D is undetermined. Trimming removed 4 bases at V and 0 bases at J, with 13 bases between. The CDR3 sequence is 16 residues long. The germline V gene encodes CDR1 ENHRY and CDR2 SYGVKD. The CDR3 DNA sequence: TGTGCCATCAGTGGGTCGGGAGGACTCTCTGGAAACACCATATATTTT. Translation: CAISGSGGLSGNTIYF.